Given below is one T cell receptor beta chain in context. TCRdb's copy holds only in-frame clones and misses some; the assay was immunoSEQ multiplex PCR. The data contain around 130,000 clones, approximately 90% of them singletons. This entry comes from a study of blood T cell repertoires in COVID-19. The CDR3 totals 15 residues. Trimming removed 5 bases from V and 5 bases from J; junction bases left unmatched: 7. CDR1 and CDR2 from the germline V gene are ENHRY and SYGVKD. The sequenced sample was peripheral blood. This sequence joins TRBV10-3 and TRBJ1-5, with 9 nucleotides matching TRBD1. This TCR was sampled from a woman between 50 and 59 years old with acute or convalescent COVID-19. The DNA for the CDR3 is TGTGCCATCAGTCGGGGACAGGGCGATCATCAGCCCCAGCATTTT. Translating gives CAISRGQGDHQPQHF.